The clone carrying this TCR beta chain was observed a few times. The CDR3 has 17 residues. V lost 1 base and J lost 6; bases outside the gene matches: 9. Germline CDR1 is SEHNR and CDR2 is FQNEAQ (reference sequence). This entry belongs to a study of T-cell reconstitution after alpha-beta-depleted transplantation in children. TCRbeta library preparation incorporated unique molecular identifiers. TCRdb fed the PCR reads into MiXCR, producing one record per CDR3 protein. The profile shows 330,000 or so distinct CDR3 sequences, approximately 10% of them singletons. The source was PBMCs from the stem cell graft donor, collected from the stem cell graft. The chain combines TRBV7-9 with TRBJ2-4; 10 nucleotides match TRBD2. The source of this sequence is a human donor who donated a stem cell graft to a child with acute lymphoblastic leukemia. CDR3 residues: CASSLVSSGSRGNIQYF. The CDR3 DNA sequence: TGTGCCAGCAGCTTAGTTTCTAGCGGGAGCCGTGGAAACATTCAGTACTTC.